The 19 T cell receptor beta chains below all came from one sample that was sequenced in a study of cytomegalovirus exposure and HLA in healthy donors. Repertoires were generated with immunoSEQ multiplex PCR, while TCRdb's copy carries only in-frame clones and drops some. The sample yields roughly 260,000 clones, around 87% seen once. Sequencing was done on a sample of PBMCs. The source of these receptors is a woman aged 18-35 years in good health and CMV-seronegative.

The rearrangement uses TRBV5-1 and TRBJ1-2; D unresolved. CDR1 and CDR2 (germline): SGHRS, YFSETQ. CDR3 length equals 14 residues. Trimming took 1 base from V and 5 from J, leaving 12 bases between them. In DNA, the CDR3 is TGCGCCAGCAGCTTGTCCTCGGGAATTTATGGCTACACCTTC. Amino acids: CASSLSSGIYGYTF.

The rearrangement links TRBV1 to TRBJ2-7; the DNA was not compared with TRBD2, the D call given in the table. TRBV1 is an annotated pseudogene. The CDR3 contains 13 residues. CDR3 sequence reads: CTSSRATGVEQYV. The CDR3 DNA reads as TGCACCAGCAGCCGAGCCACCGGGGTCGAGCAGTACGTC.

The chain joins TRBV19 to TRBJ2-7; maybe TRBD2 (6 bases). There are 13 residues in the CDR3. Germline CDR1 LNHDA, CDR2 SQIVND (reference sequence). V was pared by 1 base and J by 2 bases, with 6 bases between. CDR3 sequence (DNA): TGTGCCAGTAGTATAGCGGGGGCCTACGAGCAGTACTTC. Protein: CASSIAGAYEQYF.

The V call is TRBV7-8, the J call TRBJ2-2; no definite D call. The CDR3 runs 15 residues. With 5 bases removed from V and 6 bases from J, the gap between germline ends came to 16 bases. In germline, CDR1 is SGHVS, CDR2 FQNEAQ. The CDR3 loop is CASSPSVTQSGELFF. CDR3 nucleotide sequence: TGTGCCAGCAGCCCATCGGTAACACAGTCCGGGGAGCTGTTTTTT. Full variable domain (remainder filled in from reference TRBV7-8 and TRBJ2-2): GAGVSQSPRYKVAKRGQDVALRCDPISGHVSLFWYQQALGQGPEFLTYFQNEAQLDKSGLPSDRFFAERPEGSVSTLKIQRTQQEDSAVYLCASSPSVTQSGELFFGEGSRLTVL.

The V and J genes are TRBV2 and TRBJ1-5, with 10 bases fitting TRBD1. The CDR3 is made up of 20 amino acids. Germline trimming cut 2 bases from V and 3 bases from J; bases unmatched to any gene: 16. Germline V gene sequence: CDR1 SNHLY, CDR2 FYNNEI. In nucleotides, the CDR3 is TGTGCCAGCAGTGAATACGTGACAGGGGGCAAGTTGTCACCCAATCAGCCCCAGCATTTT. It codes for CASSEYVTGGKLSPNQPQHF.

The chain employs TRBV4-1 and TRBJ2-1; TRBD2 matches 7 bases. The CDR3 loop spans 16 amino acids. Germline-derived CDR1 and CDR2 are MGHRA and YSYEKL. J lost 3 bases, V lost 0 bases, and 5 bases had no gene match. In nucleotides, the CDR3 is TGCGCCAGCAGCCAAGAGGGACTACGATACTACAATGAGCAGTTCTTC. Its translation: CASSQEGLRYYNEQFF.

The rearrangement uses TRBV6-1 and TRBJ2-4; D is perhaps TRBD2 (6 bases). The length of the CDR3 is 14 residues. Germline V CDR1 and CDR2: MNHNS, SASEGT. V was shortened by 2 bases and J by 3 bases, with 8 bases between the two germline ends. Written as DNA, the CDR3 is TGTGCCAGCAGTGAAACTAGCCTCAAAAACATTCAGTACTTC. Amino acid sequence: CASSETSLKNIQYF.

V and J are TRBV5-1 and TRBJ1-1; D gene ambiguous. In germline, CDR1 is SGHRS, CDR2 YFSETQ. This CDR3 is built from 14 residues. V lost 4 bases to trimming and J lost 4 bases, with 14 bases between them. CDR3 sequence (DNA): TGCGCCAGCAGCGCGGGCGGTAGCCCCACTGAAGCTTTCTTT. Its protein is CASSAGGSPTEAFF.

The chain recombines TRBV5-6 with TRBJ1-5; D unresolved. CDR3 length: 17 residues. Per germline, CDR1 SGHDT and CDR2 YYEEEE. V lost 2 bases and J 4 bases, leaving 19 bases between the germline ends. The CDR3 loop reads CASSFRSRGKFNQPQHF. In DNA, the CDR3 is TGTGCCAGCAGCTTTAGGAGTCGAGGGAAATTTAATCAGCCCCAGCATTTT. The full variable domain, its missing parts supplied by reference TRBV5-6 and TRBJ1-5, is DAGVTQSPTHLIKTRGQQVTLRCSPKSGHDTVSWYQQALGQGPQFIFQYYEEEERQRGNFPDRFSGHQFPNYSSELNVNALLLGDSALYLCASSFRSRGKFNQPQHFGDGTRLSIL.

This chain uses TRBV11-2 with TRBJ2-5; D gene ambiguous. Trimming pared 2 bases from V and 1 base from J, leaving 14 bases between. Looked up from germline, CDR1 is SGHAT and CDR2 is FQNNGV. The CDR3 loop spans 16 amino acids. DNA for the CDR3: TGTGCCAGCAGCTTATGGGCAGAAGACCTCCAAGAGACCCAGTACTTC. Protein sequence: CASSLWAEDLQETQYF.

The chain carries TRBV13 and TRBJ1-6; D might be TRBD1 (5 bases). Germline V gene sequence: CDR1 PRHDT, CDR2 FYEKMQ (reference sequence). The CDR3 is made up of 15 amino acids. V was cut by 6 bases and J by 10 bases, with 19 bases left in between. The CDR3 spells CASRVRAFGGSPLHF. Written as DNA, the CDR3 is TGTGCCAGCAGAGTCCGGGCCTTTGGGGGGTCACCCCTCCACTTT.

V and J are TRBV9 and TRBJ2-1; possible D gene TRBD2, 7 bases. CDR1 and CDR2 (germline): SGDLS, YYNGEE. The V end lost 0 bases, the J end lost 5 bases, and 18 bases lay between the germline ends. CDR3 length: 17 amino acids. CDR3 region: CASSVDEGGQEDNEQFF. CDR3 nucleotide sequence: TGTGCCAGCAGCGTAGACGAGGGGGGGCAGGAGGACAATGAGCAGTTCTTC.

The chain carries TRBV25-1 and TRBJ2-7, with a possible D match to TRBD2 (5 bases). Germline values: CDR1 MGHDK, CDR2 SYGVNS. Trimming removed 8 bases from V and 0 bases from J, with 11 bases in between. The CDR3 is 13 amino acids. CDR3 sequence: CASGWTDSYEQYF. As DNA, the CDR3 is TGTGCCAGCGGGTGGACTGACTCCTACGAGCAGTACTTC.

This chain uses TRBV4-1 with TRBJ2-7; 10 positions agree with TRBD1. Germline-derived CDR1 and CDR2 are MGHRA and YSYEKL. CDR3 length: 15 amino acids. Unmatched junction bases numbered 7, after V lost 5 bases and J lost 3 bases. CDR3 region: CASSKGQGRLYEQYF. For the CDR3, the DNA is TGCGCCAGCAGCAAGGGACAGGGGCGCCTCTACGAGCAGTACTTC.

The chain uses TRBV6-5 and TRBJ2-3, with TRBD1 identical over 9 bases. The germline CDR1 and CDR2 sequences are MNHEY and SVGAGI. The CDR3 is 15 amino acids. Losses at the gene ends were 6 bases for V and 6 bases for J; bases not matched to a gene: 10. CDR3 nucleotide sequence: TGTGCCAGCAGGAGGGAGGGACAGGGATCGGATACGCAGTATTTT. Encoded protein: CASRREGQGSDTQYF.

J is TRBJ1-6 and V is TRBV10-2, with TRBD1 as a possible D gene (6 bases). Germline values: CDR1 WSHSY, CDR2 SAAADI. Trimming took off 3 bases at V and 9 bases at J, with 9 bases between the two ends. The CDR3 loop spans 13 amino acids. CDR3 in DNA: TGCGCCAGCAGTGACAGGGGCGGTTCACCCCTCCACTTT. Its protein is CASSDRGGSPLHF.

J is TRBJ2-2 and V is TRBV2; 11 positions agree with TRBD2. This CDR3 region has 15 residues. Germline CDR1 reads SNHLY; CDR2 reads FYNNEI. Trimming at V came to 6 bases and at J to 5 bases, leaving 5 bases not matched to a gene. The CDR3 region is CASSGGLAVTGELFF. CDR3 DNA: TGTGCCAGCAGCGGGGGACTAGCGGTGACCGGGGAGCTGTTTTTT.

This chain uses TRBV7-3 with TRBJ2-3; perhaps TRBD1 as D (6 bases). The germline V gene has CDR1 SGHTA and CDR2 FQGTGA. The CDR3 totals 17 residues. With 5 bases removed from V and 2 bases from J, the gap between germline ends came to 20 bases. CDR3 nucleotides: TGTGCCAGCAGCCAATTTCTGTGGGGGCCCGTCACAGATACGCAGTATTTT. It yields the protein CASSQFLWGPVTDTQYF.

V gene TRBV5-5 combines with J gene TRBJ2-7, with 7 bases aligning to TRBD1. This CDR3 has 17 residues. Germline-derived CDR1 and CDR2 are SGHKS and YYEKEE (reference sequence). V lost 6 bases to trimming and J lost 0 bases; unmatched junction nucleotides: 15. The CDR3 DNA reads TGTGCCAGCAAGCTCGGGACAGCCTTCTTTAGCTCCTACGAGCAGTACTTC. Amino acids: CASKLGTAFFSSYEQYF.